The TCR beta chain under discussion was sequenced for a study of T cell changes during pregnancy in multiple sclerosis. This table comes from immunoSEQ multiplex PCR, and its TCRdb copy is limited to in-frame clones, with some not included. The data show tens of thousands of clones, with 94% seen just once and roughly 0.13% held by the top ten. J lost 7 bases, V lost 0 bases, and 10 bases had no gene match. There are 15 residues in the CDR3. Germline assignment: CDR1 SGHRS and CDR2 YFSETQ. The chain uses TRBV5-1 and TRBJ2-7, with 7 bases lining up with TRBD2. Sequenced here: CD4+ T cells from peripheral blood mononuclear cells, sampled after pregnancy. The receptor was derived from a female donor with multiple sclerosis, enrolled in a pregnancy study. CDR3 residues: CASSLGGGLVYEQYF. The CDR3 DNA reads as TGCGCCAGCAGCTTGGGAGGAGGACTAGTATATGAGCAGTACTTC.